The rows below give T cell receptor beta chains drawn from one sample of a study of blood T cells in healthy people across ages. TCRdb reprocessed the 5' RACE reads via MiXCR and lists one record per CDR3 protein. The sample has more than 1,400,000 distinct CDR3 sequences; approximately 40% are singletons. Sample: blood. The source is a woman aged 18 to 35 in good health. CDR3s include the opening cysteine and the closing phenylalanine or tryptophan. D genes are given only for firm matches. Clone size is given for some rows only: seen once, a few or many times, or a class if the clone is expanded.

J gene: TRBJ2-2
V gene: TRBV7-2
clone size: many
D gene: .
CDR3 DNA: TGTGCCAGCAGCCCCACTACGGACACCGGGGAGCTGTTTTTT
CDR3 protein: CASSPTTDTGELFF

J gene: TRBJ2-7
V gene: TRBV3-1
clone size: .
D gene: .
CDR3 DNA: TGTGCCAGCAGCCGCCCCGTGAGCGGGTACAATGAGCAGTACTTC
CDR3 protein: CASSRPVSGYNEQYF

J gene: TRBJ1-1
V gene: TRBV29-1
clone size: .
D gene: .
CDR3 DNA: TGCAGCGTTGAAGGGGATAACCCGTTGGGTGCTTTCTTT
CDR3 protein: CSVEGDNPLGAFF

J gene: TRBJ1-6
V gene: TRBV20-1
clone size: .
D gene: TRBD1
CDR3 DNA: TGCAGTGCTAACCTGGGGGGGACAGGGCACTCACCCCTCCACTTT
CDR3 protein: CSANLGGTGHSPLHF

J gene: TRBJ2-7
V gene: TRBV27
clone size: few
D gene: TRBD2
CDR3 DNA: TGTGCCAGCAGTTTAAACACGGGACTAGCGGGAGTTGGCCAGTACTTC
CDR3 protein: CASSLNTGLAGVGQYF

J gene: TRBJ1-2
V gene: TRBV12-3/TRBV12-4
clone size: .
D gene: .
CDR3 DNA: TGTGCCAGCAGCACCGTCTCGGCGAGTGGCTACACCTTC
CDR3 protein: CASSTVSASGYTF

J gene: TRBJ1-1
V gene: TRBV29-1
clone size: few
D gene: .
CDR3 DNA: TGCAGCGTTGAAGACAAAGGGGCTTTCTTT
CDR3 protein: CSVEDKGAFF

J gene: TRBJ2-2
V gene: TRBV7-7
clone size: .
D gene: TRBD2
CDR3 DNA: TGTGCTAGCAGCGGTAGCGGGGGTGCGAACACCGGGGAGCTGTTTTTT
CDR3 protein: CASSGSGGANTGELFF

J gene: TRBJ2-1
V gene: TRBV18
clone size: .
D gene: .
CDR3 DNA: TGTGCCAGCTCACCCGGTAGGGTTAGCGGAACGTACCAAGAGACCCAGTTCTTC
CDR3 protein: CASSPGRVSGTYQETQFF

J gene: TRBJ2-3
V gene: TRBV25-1
clone size: few
D gene: TRBD1
CDR3 DNA: TGTGCCAGCAGTCAGACCGGGACAGGGTTTTCAGATACGCAGTATTTT
CDR3 protein: CASSQTGTGFSDTQYF

J gene: TRBJ1-2
V gene: TRBV2
clone size: few
D gene: .
CDR3 DNA: TGTGCCAGCAGTGCCAGGACGGGAAGTGGCTACACCTTC
CDR3 protein: CASSARTGSGYTF

J gene: TRBJ1-4
V gene: TRBV10-2
clone size: .
D gene: .
CDR3 DNA: TGCGCCAGCAGTGATCCCCTGCGAGCTCCGGACAGTAATGAAAAACTGTTTTTT
CDR3 protein: CASSDPLRAPDSNEKLFF

J gene: TRBJ2-7
V gene: TRBV12-3/TRBV12-4
clone size: few
D gene: .
CDR3 DNA: TGTGCCAGCAGTCAGATGGGAGTCTACGAGCAGTACTTC
CDR3 protein: CASSQMGVYEQYF

J gene: TRBJ1-2
V gene: TRBV2
clone size: .
D gene: .
CDR3 DNA: TGTGCCAGCGGGATAGAGTCTAACTATGGCTACACCTTC
CDR3 protein: CASGIESNYGYTF

J gene: TRBJ2-2
V gene: TRBV12-3/TRBV12-4
clone size: many
D gene: TRBD2
CDR3 DNA: TGTGCCAGCAGTTTACTAGCGGGAGGGACCGGGGAGCTGTTTTTT
CDR3 protein: CASSLLAGGTGELFF

J gene: TRBJ2-5
V gene: TRBV2
clone size: .
D gene: .
CDR3 DNA: TGTGCCAGCCTCGTAGGGGCTAGGACCCAGTACTTC
CDR3 protein: CASLVGARTQYF

J gene: TRBJ2-2
V gene: TRBV7-9
clone size: few
D gene: .
CDR3 DNA: TGTGCCAGCAGCCCCGTCCCCACCGGGGAGCTGTTTTTT
CDR3 protein: CASSPVPTGELFF

J gene: TRBJ1-2
V gene: TRBV4-1
clone size: few
D gene: TRBD1
CDR3 DNA: TGCGCCAGCAGCCACCAGGGGGGCGCTGGGGGCTACACCTTC
CDR3 protein: CASSHQGGAGGYTF

J gene: TRBJ2-7
V gene: TRBV20-1
clone size: .
D gene: TRBD2
CDR3 DNA: TGCAGTGCTAGAGACGGACTAGCGGGGGGATACGAGCAGTACTTC
CDR3 protein: CSARDGLAGGYEQYF

J gene: TRBJ2-5
V gene: TRBV5-1
clone size: few
D gene: .
CDR3 DNA: TGCGCCAGCAGCCCATCCATAGAAGAGACCCAGTACTTC
CDR3 protein: CASSPSIEETQYF

J gene: TRBJ2-2
V gene: TRBV7-2
clone size: few
D gene: .
CDR3 DNA: TGTGCCAGCAGCCTCCGGTGGACCGGGGAGCTGTTTTTT
CDR3 protein: CASSLRWTGELFF